What follows are 18 T cell receptor beta chains derived from one specimen sequenced in a study of blood T cell repertoires in COVID-19. Sequencing was performed with immunoSEQ multiplex PCR; in TCRdb, only in-frame clones are kept and a portion is missing. The data contain 30,000 to 50,000 clones, 87% of them singletons. The sample taken for sequencing was peripheral blood. These receptors came from a man aged 50 or older with active or convalescent COVID-19.

The chain uses TRBV6-2 or TRBV6-3 and TRBJ1-4; D remains ambiguous. The CDR3 is 12 residues long. V was clipped by 2 bases and J by 11 bases, with 9 bases between them. From germline, CDR1 is MNHEY and CDR2 SVGEGT. The CDR3 region is CASSYERSKLFF. As DNA, the CDR3 is TGTGCCAGCAGTTACGAGCGGAGTAAACTGTTTTTT.

J is TRBJ1-3 and V is TRBV5-4; D call uncertain. The CDR3 spans 12 residues. Germline V CDR1 and CDR2: SGHNT, YYREEE (reference sequence). Trimming removed 5 bases from V and 2 bases from J, with 5 bases in between. The CDR3 protein is CASRDTGNTIYF. The CDR3 DNA follows: TGTGCCAGCAGAGACACTGGAAACACCATATATTTT.

The chain has TRBV19 and TRBJ2-1, with TRBD1 as a possible D gene (6 bases). V was pared by 6 bases and J by 6 bases, with 18 bases between. The length of the CDR3 is 15 residues. Germline CDR1 and CDR2: LNHDA and SQIVND (reference sequence). CDR3 nucleotides: TGTGCCAGTAGCCCAACGGGCCTGGGGGCCAATGAGCAGTTCTTC. This translates into CASSPTGLGANEQFF.

This chain links TRBV19 with TRBJ2-7; D perhaps matches TRBD1 (5 bases). CDR1 and CDR2 from the germline V gene are LNHDA and SQIVND (reference sequence). The CDR3 runs 11 residues. Trimming stripped 5 bases from V and 4 bases from J, with 6 bases between. The CDR3 nucleotides read TGTGCCAGTAGTGGGGCTTACGAGCAGTACTTC. Translating gives CASSGAYEQYF.

This chain uses TRBV3-1 (or the pseudogene TRBV3-2) with TRBJ1-2; 9 positions match TRBD1. The CDR3 is 15 amino acids. After removal of 3 bases from V and 3 bases from J, the junction contained 5 bases not matched to a gene. The germline V gene encodes CDR1 LGHDT and CDR2 YNNKEL (reference sequence). The CDR3 DNA is TGTGCCAGCAGCCAGGTGGGGACAGGGTACTATGGCTACACCTTC. This codes for CASSQVGTGYYGYTF.

The genes are TRBV10-2 and TRBJ1-1; 7 bases match TRBD1. This CDR3 has 14 amino acids. The germline gives CDR1 WSHSY, CDR2 SAAADI. Trimming at V came to 6 bases and at J to 1 base, leaving 5 bases not matched to a gene. The CDR3 DNA reads TGCGCCAGCAGACCGGGACAGACGAACACTGAAGCTTTCTTT. This codes for CASRPGQTNTEAFF.

The V gene is TRBV28, the J gene TRBJ2-7, with 7 bases aligning to TRBD1. The CDR3 runs to 16 residues. J lost 4 bases, V lost 6 bases, and 15 bases had no gene match. In germline, CDR1 is MDHEN, CDR2 SYDVKM. The CDR3 spells CASSPYRQGFGYEQYF. In DNA, the CDR3 is TGTGCCAGCAGCCCGTACCGACAGGGTTTCGGGTACGAGCAGTACTTC.

The rearrangement links TRBV28 to TRBJ1-2, with D possibly being TRBD1 (6 bases). Trimming took 3 bases from V and 2 from J, leaving 10 bases between them. This CDR3 spans 14 amino acids. From germline, CDR1 is MDHEN and CDR2 SYDVKM. The CDR3 loop reads CASSLAGANYGYTF. The CDR3 DNA follows: TGTGCCAGCAGTTTGGCAGGGGCGAACTATGGCTACACCTTC.

V usage is TRBV5-3 and J usage is TRBJ1-4; D gene uncertain. TRBV5-3 is an open reading frame whose function is uncertain. Trimming removed 10 bases at V and 10 bases at J, with 26 bases between. The CDR3 is 15 amino acids. In nucleotides, the CDR3 is TGTGCCCAACGTGGACCCATTGGAGGGTGCTTAAAACTGTTTTTT. Translation gives CAQRGPIGGCLKLFF.

The chain carries TRBV6-5 and TRBJ1-5; 7 positions match TRBD1. The germline V gene has CDR1 MNHEY and CDR2 SVGAGI. Trimming cost V 7 bases and J 4 bases; bases outside gene matches: 10. This CDR3 is 15 amino acids long. This CDR3 is CASKSPGQTNQPQHF. The DNA for the CDR3 is TGTGCCAGCAAGAGTCCGGGACAGACGAATCAGCCCCAGCATTTT.

CDR3 DNA sequence: TGCAGCGTTGGCAGGTACAATGAGCAGTTCTTC. Amino acids: CSVGRYNEQFF. The rearrangement joins TRBV29-1 to TRBJ2-1; unclear D gene. V dropped 4 bases and J dropped 4 bases, with 5 bases sitting between them. Germline loops: CDR1 SQVTM, CDR2 ANQGSEA. The CDR3 spans 11 residues.

The V call is TRBV3-1 (or the pseudogene TRBV3-2), the J call TRBJ2-1; D is possibly TRBD1 (5 bases). CDR1 LGHDT and CDR2 YNNKEL come from the germline V gene (reference sequence). This CDR3 contains 13 residues. With 1 base removed from V and 9 bases from J, the gap between germline ends came to 10 bases. The CDR3 DNA reads as TGTGCCAGCAGCCAAGGGACATGGGGTGAGCAGTTCTTC. Translated, it gives CASSQGTWGEQFF.

This chain's CDR3 is CASSNRNRGLGYTF. The DNA of the CDR3 is TGTGCCAGTAGTAATCGCAACAGGGGGCTCGGCTACACCTTC. The chain couples TRBV19 to TRBJ1-2; 9 bases agree with TRBD1. Germline V gene lookup returns CDR1 LNHDA and CDR2 SQIVND (reference sequence). This CDR3 contains 14 residues. Losses at the gene ends were 4 bases for V and 8 bases for J; bases not matched to a gene: 8.

The chain combines TRBV18 with TRBJ2-1, with 8 bases lining up with TRBD2. From germline, CDR1 is KGHSH and CDR2 LQKENI. Germline trimming cut 0 bases from V and 4 bases from J; bases unmatched to any gene: 5. The length of the CDR3 is 16 residues. The CDR3 DNA sequence: TGTGCCAGCTCACCACCGGGGCTAGCGGGTTACAATGAGCAGTTCTTC. This codes for CASSPPGLAGYNEQFF.

This clone occurred once. This sequence joins TRBV7-2 and TRBJ2-3; TRBD1 might be the D (6 bases). Germline V CDR1 and CDR2: SGHTA, FQGNSA. V was trimmed by 4 bases and J by 1 base, leaving 21 bases between them. The CDR3 is 18 amino acids. In nucleotides, the CDR3 is TGTGCCAGCAGCTCACGGACAGCCGTAGACGGGGGCACAGATACGCAGTATTTT. Its protein is CASSSRTAVDGGTDTQYF.

The rearrangement joins TRBV3-1 (or the pseudogene TRBV3-2) to TRBJ1-1, with a weak D call TRBD1 (6 bases). The CDR3 runs 15 residues. Germline CDR1 LGHDT, CDR2 YNNKEL (reference sequence). V shed 2 bases and J shed 7 bases, with 17 bases lying between them. For the CDR3, the DNA is TGTGCCAGCAGCCAACGGCGGGGGGCGCGGATTGAAGCTTTCTTT. It specifies CASSQRRGARIEAFF.

The chain combines TRBV4-1 with TRBJ2-7; 9 positions match TRBD1. The trim removed 1 base at V and 7 bases at J, leaving 8 bases unmatched. Germline V gene lookup returns CDR1 MGHRA and CDR2 YSYEKL. This CDR3 has 15 amino acids. In DNA, the CDR3 is TGCGCCAGCAGCCAAGGATTGGACAGGGGAGGTGAGCAGTACGTC. As protein: CASSQGLDRGGEQYV.

The chain combines TRBV7-6 with TRBJ1-6; a weak D match, TRBD1 (6 bases). Trimming removed 5 bases from V and 8 bases from J, with 13 bases in between. Germline CDR1 SGHVS, CDR2 FNYEAQ. The CDR3 spans 14 residues. CDR3: CASSRAEGDSPLHF. CDR3 DNA: TGTGCCAGCAGCCGGGCCGAGGGGGATTCACCCCTCCACTTT.